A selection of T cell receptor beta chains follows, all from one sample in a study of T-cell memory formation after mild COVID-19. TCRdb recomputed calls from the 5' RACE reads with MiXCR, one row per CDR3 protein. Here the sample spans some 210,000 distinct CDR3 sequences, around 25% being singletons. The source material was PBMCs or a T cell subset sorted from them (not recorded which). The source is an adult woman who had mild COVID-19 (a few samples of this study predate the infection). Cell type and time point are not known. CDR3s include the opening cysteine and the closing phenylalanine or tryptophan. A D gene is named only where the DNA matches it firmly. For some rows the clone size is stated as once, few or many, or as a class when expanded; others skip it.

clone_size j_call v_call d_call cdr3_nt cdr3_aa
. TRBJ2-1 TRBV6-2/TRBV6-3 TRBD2 TGTGCCAGCAGTCCCTGGACTAGCGGGAGTAGGGATGAGCAGTTCTTC CASSPWTSGSRDEQFF
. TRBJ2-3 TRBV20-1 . TGCAGTGCCCCCAGGGTGGAAGAGGCAGATACGCAGTATTTT CSAPRVEEADTQYF
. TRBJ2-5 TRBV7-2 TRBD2 TGTGCCAGCAGCTTAGCGGCGGGGGAGGCGACCTCCCAGTACTTC CASSLAAGEATSQYF
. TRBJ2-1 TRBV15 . TGTGCCACCAGCAGGTATGAGCAGTTCTTC CATSRYEQFF
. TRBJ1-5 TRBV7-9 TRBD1 TGTGCCAGCAGCCGAGGGGGCGTTTCCAATCAGCCCCAGCATTTT CASSRGGVSNQPQHF
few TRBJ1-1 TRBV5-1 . TGCGCCAGCAGCGAAATATCCCCCCCGAACACTGAAGCTTTCTTT CASSEISPPNTEAFF
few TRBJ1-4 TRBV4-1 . TGCGCCAGCAGCCAAGCGGTCACGAGGATCGCAACTAATGAAAAACTGTTTTTT CASSQAVTRIATNEKLFF
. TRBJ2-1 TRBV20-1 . TGCAGTGCGACTGGGGACCGGTACAATGAGCAGTTCTTC CSATGDRYNEQFF
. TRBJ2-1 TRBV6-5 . TGTGCCAGCAGTTATGTCGTCGGGCGGGGTGAGCAGTTCTTC CASSYVVGRGEQFF
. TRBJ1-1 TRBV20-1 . TGCAGTGCTCCGGGACCAACAGACACTGAAGCTTTCTTT CSAPGPTDTEAFF
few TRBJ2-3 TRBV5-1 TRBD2 TGCGCCAGCACCCTAGCGGGAAACACAGATACGCAGTATTTT CASTLAGNTDTQYF
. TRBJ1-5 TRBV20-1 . TGCAGTGCTGGGGGGCCAGGGAGAGGCAATCAGCCCCAGCATTTT CSAGGPGRGNQPQHF
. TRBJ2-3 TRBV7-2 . TGTGCCAGCAGCTTAGAGCTCGGGTTAGGGGCGCAGTATTTT CASSLELGLGAQYF
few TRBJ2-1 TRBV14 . TGTGCCAGCAGCCCCTTCCGAGGGGCCTACAATGAGCAGTTCTTC CASSPFRGAYNEQFF
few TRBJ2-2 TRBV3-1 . TGTGCCAGCAGCCCTCTCGGACTGGTCGCGAACACCGGGGAGCTGTTTTTT CASSPLGLVANTGELFF
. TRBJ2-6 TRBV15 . TGTGCCACCAGCAGAGTCGTGGTCTCTGGGGCCAACGTCCTGACTTTC CATSRVVVSGANVLTF
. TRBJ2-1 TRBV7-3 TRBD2 TGTGCCAGCAGCCCCGTGGGGGGGTCCTACAATGAGCAGTTCTTC CASSPVGGSYNEQFF
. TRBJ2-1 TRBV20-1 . TGCAGTGCTAGAGATTGGGGGGGGCTCTACAATGAGCAGTTCTTC CSARDWGGLYNEQFF
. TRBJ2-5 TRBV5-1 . TGCGCCAGCAGCTTGGGATATGGGGAGACCCAGTACTTC CASSLGYGETQYF
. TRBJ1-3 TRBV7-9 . TGTGCCAGCAGCCCCCCCGGGCAATCTGGAAACACCATATATTTT CASSPPGQSGNTIYF
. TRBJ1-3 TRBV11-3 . TGTGCCAGCAGCTTTCCAGGGGACTCTGGAAACACCATATATTTT CASSFPGDSGNTIYF
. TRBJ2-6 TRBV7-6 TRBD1 TGTGCCAGCAGCGGTCCTGGGACAGGGCTCTCTGGGGCCAACGTCCTGACTTTC CASSGPGTGLSGANVLTF
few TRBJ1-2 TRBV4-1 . TGCGCCAGCAGCCAAGATCCGGGGGTCGGGAATGGCTACACCTTC CASSQDPGVGNGYTF
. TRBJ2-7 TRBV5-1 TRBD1 TGCGCCAGCAGCTTCAACAGGGGGAGAAAGACCTACGAGCAGTACTTC CASSFNRGRKTYEQYF
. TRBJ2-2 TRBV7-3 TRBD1 TGTGCCAGCAGCTTCTCCGACAGGGGGCCCACCGGGGAGCTGTTTTTT CASSFSDRGPTGELFF
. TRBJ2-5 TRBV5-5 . TGTGCCAGCAGCTTCTCAGGGGAACAAGAGACCCAGTACTTC CASSFSGEQETQYF
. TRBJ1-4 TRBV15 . TGTGCCACAAGCAGTTACCTCCGTATTTTT CATSSYLRIF
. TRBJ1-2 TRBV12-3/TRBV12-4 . TGTGCCATTAACGGGGCTAACTATGGCTACACCTTC CAINGANYGYTF
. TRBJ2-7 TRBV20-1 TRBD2 TGCAGTGCCCTCGGGACTAGCGGGAGTAGTGAGCAGTACTTC CSALGTSGSSEQYF
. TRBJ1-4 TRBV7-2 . TGTGCCAGCAGCTTAGTAGGTGGCGGTCCAAGAACTAATGAAAAACTGTTTTTT CASSLVGGGPRTNEKLFF
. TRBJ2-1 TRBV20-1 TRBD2 TGCAGTGCGGAGGAGACTAGCTTTTACAATGAGCAGTTCTTC CSAEETSFYNEQFF
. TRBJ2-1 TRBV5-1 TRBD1 TGCGCCAGCAGAACCGGGACAGGGGCCCACAATGAGCAGTTCTTC CASRTGTGAHNEQFF
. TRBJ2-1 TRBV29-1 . TGCAGCGTTCTCGGGGGAACCAGATACAATGAGCAGTTCTTC CSVLGGTRYNEQFF
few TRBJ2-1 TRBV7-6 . TGTGCCAGCAGCGGCCAGGCGCTGGCGAGCTCCTACAATGAGCAGTTCTTC CASSGQALASSYNEQFF
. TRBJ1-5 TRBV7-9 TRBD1 TGTGCCAGCAGCCGGGGACAGGGGGCCGCTCAGCCCCAGCATTTT CASSRGQGAAQPQHF
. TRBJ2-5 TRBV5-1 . TGCGCCAGCAGCTTGGACGGGGTGGAGACCCAGTACTTC CASSLDGVETQYF
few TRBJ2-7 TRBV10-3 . TGTGCCATCAGTGAGGAACGGCCCGAGCAGTACTTC CAISEERPEQYF